Below, 16 T cell receptor beta chains from the same sample are listed, as sequenced in a study of CD8+CD57+ T cells in acquired aplastic anemia listed by TCRdb under 2018. The reads were generated on an Illumina HiSeq 2000. Genomic DNA was used as template for profiling of TCR beta VDJ combinations and CDR3 sequences. TCRdb ran its own pipeline on the public reads, namely fastp trimming at Q25 and MiXCR clone calling, and kept in-frame beta chains. Each entry is one CDR3 protein sequence, shown with its most common DNA and genes. The sample table shows 150,000 to 200,000 distinct CDR3 sequences, and about 45% are seen once. The ten biggest clones cover roughly 3.1% of the sample. The patients picked for sequencing were ones in whom flow cytometry had shown an expansion of CD8+CD57+ cells. The sample comprised sorted CD4+, CD8+, or CD8+CD57+ T cells (not recorded which) from PBMCs. The receptor source for this set is a human donor with aplastic anemia.

The chain couples TRBV7-2 to TRBJ2-7, with 8 bases matching TRBD2. Germline V CDR1 and CDR2: SGHTA, FQGNSA. This CDR3 is built from 15 residues. V gave up 5 bases and J gave up 2 bases; unmatched junction bases: 8. In DNA form, the CDR3 reads TGTGCCAGCAGCCGAGGGACTAGAGGGCCCTACGAGCAGTACTTC. Protein product: CASSRGTRGPYEQYF.

This chain links TRBV6-1 with TRBJ1-2; tentatively, D is TRBD1 (6 bases). CDR1 is MNHNS, CDR2 SASEGT, per germline. Trimming shortened V by 5 bases and J by 5 bases, and 15 bases separated the two germline ends. The CDR3 is made up of 14 amino acids. The CDR3 reads CASSLIPQGYGYTF. CDR3 nucleotide sequence: TGTGCCAGCAGTCTCATCCCACAGGGTTATGGCTACACCTTC.

This clonotype was counted only a few times. The rearrangement joins TRBV12-3 or TRBV12-4 to TRBJ2-1; 10 bases map to TRBD2. The CDR3 totals 17 residues. V shed 6 bases and J 4 bases; nucleotides not matched to a gene: 12. The DNA of the CDR3 is TGTGCCAGCAGCCCCGGTAGCGGGAGGAGCCTTTACAATGAGCAGTTCTTC. It specifies CASSPGSGRSLYNEQFF.

The CDR3, as DNA: TGCGCCAGCAGCTTGGACAGGGGGCCCTCTGGAAACACCATATATTTT. Amino acid sequence: CASSLDRGPSGNTIYF. The chain has TRBV5-1 and TRBJ1-3; 9 bases are shared with TRBD1. CDR3 length: 16 amino acids. The trim removed 0 bases at V and 0 bases at J, leaving 1 base unmatched. Germline CDR1 and CDR2: SGHRS and YFSETQ.

This clonotype has just a few counts. The chain uses TRBV28 and TRBJ2-7; unclear D gene. Germline CDR1 and CDR2: MDHEN and SYDVKM. The CDR3 extends over 14 amino acids. The germline V and J ends were trimmed by 3 bases and 3 bases, with 12 bases remaining between them. The CDR3 coding sequence is TGTGCCAGCAGTTTGTCCGGACCCAACTACGAGCAGTACTTC. Translated: CASSLSGPNYEQYF.

The gene calls are TRBV7-8 and TRBJ1-3; possible D gene TRBD1, 5 bases. This CDR3 spans 14 amino acids. Germline lookup yields CDR1 SGHVS and CDR2 FQNEAQ. V lost 5 bases and J 3 bases, leaving 11 bases between the germline ends. The CDR3 spells CASSQDIIGNTIYF. CDR3 nucleotide sequence: TGTGCCAGCAGCCAGGACATTATTGGAAACACCATATATTTT.

This chain links TRBV10-3 with TRBJ2-2, with D possibly TRBD2 on 5 matching bases. The V and J ends lost 8 bases and 0 bases respectively, with 13 bases between them. The CDR3 has 15 amino acids. CDR1 ENHRY and CDR2 SYGVKD come from the germline V gene. The CDR3 nucleotides are TGTGCCATCCCGAAGCGGATCGCGAACACCGGGGAGCTGTTTTTT. Translated: CAIPKRIANTGELFF.

This CDR3 reads CASGLGALGGSQETQYF. The CDR3 DNA reads TGTGCTAGTGGTTTGGGGGCCCTTGGAGGGAGCCAAGAGACCCAGTACTTC. The chain joins TRBV12-5 to TRBJ2-5; possible D gene TRBD2, 6 bases. Germline lookup yields CDR1 LGHNT and CDR2 FRNRAP. This CDR3 has 17 amino acids. V was trimmed by 1 base and J by 1 base, leaving 16 bases between them.

The V call is TRBV15, the J call TRBJ2-7, with D tentatively TRBD2 (6 bases). Trimming shortened V by 0 bases and J by 12 bases, and 15 bases separated the two germline ends. The CDR3 has 13 amino acids. Per germline, CDR1 LNHNV and CDR2 YYDKDF (reference sequence). CDR3 amino acids: CATSRDTNGGRYF. CDR3 DNA sequence: TGTGCCACCAGCAGAGATACCAACGGGGGTAGGTACTTC.

The chain links TRBV6-1 to TRBJ1-2; TRBD1 agrees at 8 bases. V trimming: 6 bases; J trimming: 4 bases; junction bases outside the gene matches: 1. The CDR3 covers 12 residues. In germline, CDR1 is MNHNS, CDR2 SASEGT. CDR3 sequence: CASRGTGYGYTF. DNA for the CDR3: TGTGCCAGCAGAGGGACAGGCTATGGCTACACCTTC.

This clonotype was seen ten or more times. This chain connects TRBV10-3 to TRBJ2-1; 7 positions agree with TRBD2. This CDR3 comprises 17 residues. The V and J ends lost 2 bases and 0 bases, in that order; junction bases with no gene match: 7. Germline CDR1 is ENHRY and CDR2 is SYGVKD. CDR3 bases: TGTGCCATCAGTGAGATTTCTAGCGGACGCTCCTACAATGAGCAGTTCTTC. This encodes CAISEISSGRSYNEQFF.

This clonotype was counted ten times or more. The chain has TRBV19 and TRBJ1-1; 11 bases line up with TRBD1. The germline V gene encodes CDR1 LNHDA and CDR2 SQIVND (reference sequence). This CDR3 has 18 amino acids. V was clipped by 7 bases and J by 6 bases; unmatched bases: 19. The CDR3 region is CASIISAIPGQGVAEAFF. The CDR3, as DNA: TGTGCCAGTATCATTTCTGCCATACCGGGACAGGGGGTCGCTGAAGCTTTCTTT.

The chain couples TRBV12-3 or TRBV12-4 to TRBJ1-1; D perhaps matches TRBD1 (5 bases). Trimming removed 11 bases at V and 4 bases at J, with 17 bases between. This CDR3 spans 13 amino acids. CDR3 DNA sequence: TGTGCCCAGACGGGCAGGGCGGGCACTGAAGCTTTCTTT. It yields the protein CAQTGRAGTEAFF.

Comment on this clonotype: This may come from a read error, since a much larger clone is one base off. The chain links TRBV9 to TRBJ1-1; D remains unclear. The CDR3 is made up of 15 amino acids. Germline V gene sequence: CDR1 SGDLS, CDR2 YYNGEE. The CDR3, as DNA: TGTGCCAGCAGCGTAAATCCGGGTCTGAACACTGATGCTTTCTTT. This translates into CASSVNPGLNTDAFF.

The chain carries TRBV6-5 and TRBJ1-6, with 7 bases that match TRBD1. Germline V gives CDR1 MNHEY, CDR2 SVGAGI. The CDR3 is 17 residues long. J lost 4 bases, V lost 4 bases, and 10 bases had no gene match. Here the CDR3 reads CASSSPGQPDYNSPLHF. In DNA, the CDR3 is TGTGCCAGCAGTTCCCCGGGACAGCCTGATTATAATTCACCCCTCCACTTT.

For this clonotype: A much bigger clone sits one base away, suggesting this may be a read error. The chain recombines TRBV5-4 with TRBJ2-1; 12 bases align to TRBD1. Germline-derived CDR1 and CDR2 are SGHNT and YYREEE (reference sequence). The CDR3 is 15 residues long. The CDR3 coding sequence is TGTGTCAGCAGCTTGGGACAGGGGGCGTCGAATGAGCAGTTCTTC. Amino acids: CVSSLGQGASNEQFF.